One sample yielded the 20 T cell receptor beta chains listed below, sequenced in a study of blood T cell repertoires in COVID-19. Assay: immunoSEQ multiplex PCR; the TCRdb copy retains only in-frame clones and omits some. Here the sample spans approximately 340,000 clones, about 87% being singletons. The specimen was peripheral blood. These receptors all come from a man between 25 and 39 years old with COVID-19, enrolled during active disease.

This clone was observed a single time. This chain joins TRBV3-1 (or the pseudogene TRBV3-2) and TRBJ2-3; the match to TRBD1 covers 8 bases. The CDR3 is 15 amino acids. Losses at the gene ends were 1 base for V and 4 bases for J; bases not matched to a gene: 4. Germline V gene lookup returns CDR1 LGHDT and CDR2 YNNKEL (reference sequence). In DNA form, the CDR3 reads TGTGCCAGCAGCCAAGGGCAGGGGGCATCAGATACGCAGTATTTT. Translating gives CASSQGQGASDTQYF.

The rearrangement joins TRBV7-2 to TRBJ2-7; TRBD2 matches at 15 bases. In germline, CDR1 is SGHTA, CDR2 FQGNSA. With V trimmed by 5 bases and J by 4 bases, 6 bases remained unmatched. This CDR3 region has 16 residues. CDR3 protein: CASSRTSGRAIYEQYF. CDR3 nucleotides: TGTGCCAGCAGCCGGACTAGCGGGAGGGCCATATACGAGCAGTACTTC. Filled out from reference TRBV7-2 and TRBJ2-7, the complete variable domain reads GAGVSQSPSNKVTEKGKDVELRCDPISGHTALYWYRQSLGQGLEFLIYFQGNSAPDKSGLPSDRFSAERTGGSVSTLTIQRTQQEDSAVYLCASSRTSGRAIYEQYFGPGTRLTVT.

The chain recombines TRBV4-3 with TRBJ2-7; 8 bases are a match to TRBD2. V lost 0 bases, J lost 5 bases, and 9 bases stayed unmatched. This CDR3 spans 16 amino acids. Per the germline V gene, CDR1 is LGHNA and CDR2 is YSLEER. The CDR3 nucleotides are TGCGCCAGCAGCCAAGAGTCGGGAGGGCCAAAGGACGAGCAGTACTTC. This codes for CASSQESGGPKDEQYF.

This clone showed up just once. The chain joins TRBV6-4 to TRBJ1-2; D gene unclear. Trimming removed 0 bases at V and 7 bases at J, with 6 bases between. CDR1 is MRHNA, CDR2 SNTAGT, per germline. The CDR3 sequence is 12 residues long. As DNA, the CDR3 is TGTGCCAGCAGTGACTCGTTCGGTGGCTACACCTTC. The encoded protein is CASSDSFGGYTF.

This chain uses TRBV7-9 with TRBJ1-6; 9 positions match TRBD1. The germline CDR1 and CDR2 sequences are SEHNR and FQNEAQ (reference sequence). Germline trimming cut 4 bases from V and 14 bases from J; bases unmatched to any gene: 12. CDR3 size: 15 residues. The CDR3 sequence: CASSYSGQGSITLHF. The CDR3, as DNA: TGTGCCAGCAGCTATTCGGGACAGGGATCGATCACCCTCCACTTT.

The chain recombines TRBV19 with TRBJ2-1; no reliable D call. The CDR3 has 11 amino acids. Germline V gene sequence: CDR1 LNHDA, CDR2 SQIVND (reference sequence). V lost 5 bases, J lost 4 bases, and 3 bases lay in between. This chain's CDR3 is CASSQYNEQFF. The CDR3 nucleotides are TGTGCCAGTAGTCAGTACAATGAGCAGTTCTTC. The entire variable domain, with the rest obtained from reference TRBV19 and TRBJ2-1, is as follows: DGGITQSPKYLFRKEGQNVTLSCEQNLNHDAMYWYRQDPGQGLRLIYYSQIVNDFQKGDIAEGYSVSREKKESFPLTVTSAQKNPTAFYLCASSQYNEQFFGPGTRLTVL.

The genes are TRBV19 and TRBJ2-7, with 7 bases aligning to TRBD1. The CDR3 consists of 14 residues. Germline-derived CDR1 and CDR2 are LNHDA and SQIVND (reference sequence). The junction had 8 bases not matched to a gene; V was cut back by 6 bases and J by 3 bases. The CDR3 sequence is CASSSTGVGYEQYF. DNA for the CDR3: TGTGCCAGTAGCTCAACAGGGGTCGGCTACGAGCAGTACTTC.

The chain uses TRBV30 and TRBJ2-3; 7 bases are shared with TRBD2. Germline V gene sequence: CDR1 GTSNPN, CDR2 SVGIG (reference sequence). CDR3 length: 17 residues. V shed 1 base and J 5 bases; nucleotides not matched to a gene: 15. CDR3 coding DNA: TGTGCCTGGAGTGGGACTAGACGGGGGTTCAGAGAAGATACGCAGTATTTT. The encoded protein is CAWSGTRRGFREDTQYF.

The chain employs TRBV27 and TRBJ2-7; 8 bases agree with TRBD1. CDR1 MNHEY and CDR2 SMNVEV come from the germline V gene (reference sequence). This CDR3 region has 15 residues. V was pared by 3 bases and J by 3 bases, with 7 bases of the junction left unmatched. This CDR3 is CASSFRTGSLYEQYF. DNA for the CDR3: TGTGCCAGCAGTTTCCGGACAGGGTCCCTCTACGAGCAGTACTTC.

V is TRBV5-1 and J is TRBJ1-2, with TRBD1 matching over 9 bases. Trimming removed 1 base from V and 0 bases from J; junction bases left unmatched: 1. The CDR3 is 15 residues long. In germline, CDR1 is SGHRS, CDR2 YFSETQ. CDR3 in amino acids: CASSLYRGPNYGYTF. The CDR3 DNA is TGCGCCAGCAGCTTGTACAGGGGGCCTAACTATGGCTACACCTTC.

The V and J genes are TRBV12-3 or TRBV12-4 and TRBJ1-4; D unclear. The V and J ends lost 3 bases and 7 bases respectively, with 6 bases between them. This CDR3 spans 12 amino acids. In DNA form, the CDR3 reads TGTGCCAGCAGTTTGTCGGTTGAAAAACTGTTTTTT. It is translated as CASSLSVEKLFF.

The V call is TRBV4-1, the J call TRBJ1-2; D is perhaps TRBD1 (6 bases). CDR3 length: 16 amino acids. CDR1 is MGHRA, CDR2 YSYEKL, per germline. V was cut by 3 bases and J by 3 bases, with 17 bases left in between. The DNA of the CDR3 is TGCGCCAGCAGCCAGCCCACAGGGATCCCAGACTATGGCTACACCTTC. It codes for CASSQPTGIPDYGYTF.

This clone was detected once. In DNA form, the CDR3 reads TGTGCCAGCAGTCCCCTCCTGGGGGGGCGGACGAATGGCTACACCTTC. Translating it yields CASSPLLGGRTNGYTF. The rearrangement links TRBV27 to TRBJ1-2, with a weak D call TRBD1 (6 bases). CDR1 and CDR2 (germline): MNHEY, SMNVEV (reference sequence). CDR3 size: 16 residues. V lost 5 bases to trimming and J lost 6 bases, with 22 bases between them.

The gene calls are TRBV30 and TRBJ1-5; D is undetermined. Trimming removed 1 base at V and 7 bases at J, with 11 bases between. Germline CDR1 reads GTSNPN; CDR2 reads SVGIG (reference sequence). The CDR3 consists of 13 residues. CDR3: CAWSGQAGQPQHF. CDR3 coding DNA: TGTGCCTGGAGTGGGCAGGCGGGCCAGCCCCAGCATTTT.

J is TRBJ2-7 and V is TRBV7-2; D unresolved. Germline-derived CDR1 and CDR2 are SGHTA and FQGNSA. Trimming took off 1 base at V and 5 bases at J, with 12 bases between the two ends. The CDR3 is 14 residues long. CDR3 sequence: CASSLVSPLDEQYF. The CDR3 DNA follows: TGTGCCAGCAGCTTAGTAAGCCCTTTGGACGAGCAGTACTTC.

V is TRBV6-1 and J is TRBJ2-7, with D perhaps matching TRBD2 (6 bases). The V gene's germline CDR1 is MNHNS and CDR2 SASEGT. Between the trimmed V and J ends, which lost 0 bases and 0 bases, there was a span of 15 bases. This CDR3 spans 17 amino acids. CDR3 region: CASSEALRGYVSYEQYF. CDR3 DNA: TGTGCCAGCAGTGAAGCGCTTCGGGGGTACGTCTCCTACGAGCAGTACTTC.

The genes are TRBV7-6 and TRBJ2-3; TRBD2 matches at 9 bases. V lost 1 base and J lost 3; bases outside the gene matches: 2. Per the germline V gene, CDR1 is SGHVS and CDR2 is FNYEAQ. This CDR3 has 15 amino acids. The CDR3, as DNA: TGTGCCAGCAGCTTAGGCGGGAGGGGGACAGATACGCAGTATTTT. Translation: CASSLGGRGTDTQYF.

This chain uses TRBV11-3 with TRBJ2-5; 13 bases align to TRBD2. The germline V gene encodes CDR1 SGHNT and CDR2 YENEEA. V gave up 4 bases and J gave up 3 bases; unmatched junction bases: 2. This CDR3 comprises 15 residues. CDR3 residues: CASSSGLAGKETQYF. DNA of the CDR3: TGTGCCAGCAGCTCGGGACTAGCGGGAAAAGAGACCCAGTACTTC.

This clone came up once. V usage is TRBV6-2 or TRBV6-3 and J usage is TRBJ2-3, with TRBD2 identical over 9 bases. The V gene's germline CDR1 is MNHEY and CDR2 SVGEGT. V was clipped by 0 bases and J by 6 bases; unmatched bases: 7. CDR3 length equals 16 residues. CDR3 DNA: TGTGCCAGCAGTTACTCAAGCGGGGGGACCCCGGATACGCAGTATTTT. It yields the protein CASSYSSGGTPDTQYF.

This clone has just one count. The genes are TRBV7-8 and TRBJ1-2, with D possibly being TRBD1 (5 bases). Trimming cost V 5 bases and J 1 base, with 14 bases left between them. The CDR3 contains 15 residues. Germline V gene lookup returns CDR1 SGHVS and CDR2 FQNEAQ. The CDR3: CASSRGPRVNYGYTF. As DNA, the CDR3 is TGTGCCAGCAGCCGAGGCCCCAGGGTTAACTATGGCTACACCTTC. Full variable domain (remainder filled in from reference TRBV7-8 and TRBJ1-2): GAGVSQSPRYKVAKRGQDVALRCDPISGHVSLFWYQQALGQGPEFLTYFQNEAQLDKSGLPSDRFFAERPEGSVSTLKIQRTQQEDSAVYLCASSRGPRVNYGYTFGSGTRLTVV.